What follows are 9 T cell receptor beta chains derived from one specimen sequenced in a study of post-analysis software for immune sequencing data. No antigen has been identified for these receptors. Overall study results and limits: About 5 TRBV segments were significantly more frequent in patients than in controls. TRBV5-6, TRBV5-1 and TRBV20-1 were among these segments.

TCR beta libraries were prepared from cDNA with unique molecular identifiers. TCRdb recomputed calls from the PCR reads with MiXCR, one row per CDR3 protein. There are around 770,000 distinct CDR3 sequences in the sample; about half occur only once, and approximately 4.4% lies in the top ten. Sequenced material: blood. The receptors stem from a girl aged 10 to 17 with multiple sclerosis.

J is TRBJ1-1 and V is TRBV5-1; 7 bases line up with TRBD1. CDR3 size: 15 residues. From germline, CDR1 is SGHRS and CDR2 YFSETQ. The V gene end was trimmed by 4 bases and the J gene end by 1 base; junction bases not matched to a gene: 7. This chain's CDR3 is CASSPWTGENTEAFF. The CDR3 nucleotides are TGCGCCAGCAGCCCCTGGACAGGAGAGAACACTGAAGCTTTCTTT.

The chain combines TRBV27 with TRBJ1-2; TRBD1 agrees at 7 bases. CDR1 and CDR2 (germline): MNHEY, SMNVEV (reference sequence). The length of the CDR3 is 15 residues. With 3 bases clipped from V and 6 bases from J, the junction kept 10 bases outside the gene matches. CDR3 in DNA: TGTGCCAGCAGTTTCCTCCCGACAGGGAAAAATGGCTACACCTTC. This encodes CASSFLPTGKNGYTF.

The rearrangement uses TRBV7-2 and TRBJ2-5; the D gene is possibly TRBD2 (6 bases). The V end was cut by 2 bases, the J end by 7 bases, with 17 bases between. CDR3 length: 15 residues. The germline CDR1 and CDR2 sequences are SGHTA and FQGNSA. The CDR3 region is CASSLMGLPEGTQYF. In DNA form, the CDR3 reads TGTGCCAGCAGCTTAATGGGCCTACCGGAGGGGACCCAGTACTTC.

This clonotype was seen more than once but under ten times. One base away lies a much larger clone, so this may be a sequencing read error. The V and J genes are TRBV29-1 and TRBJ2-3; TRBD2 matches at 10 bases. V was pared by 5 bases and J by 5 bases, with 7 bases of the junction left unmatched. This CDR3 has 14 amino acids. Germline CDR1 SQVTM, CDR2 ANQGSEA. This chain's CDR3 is CSVQGTSAVDTQYF. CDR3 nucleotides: TGCAGCGTTCAAGGGACTAGCGCTGTAGATACGCAGTATTTT.

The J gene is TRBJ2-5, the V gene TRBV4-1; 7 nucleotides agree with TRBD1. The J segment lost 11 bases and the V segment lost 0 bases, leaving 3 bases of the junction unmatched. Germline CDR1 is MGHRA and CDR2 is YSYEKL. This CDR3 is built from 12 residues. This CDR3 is CASSQDPGQQYF. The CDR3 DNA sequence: TGCGCCAGCAGCCAAGATCCGGGACAGCAGTACTTC.

CDR3 loop: CASSYGWTTRVNEQFF. CDR3 DNA sequence: TGTGCCAGCAGTTATGGGTGGACAACCAGGGTCAATGAGCAGTTCTTC. J is TRBJ2-1 and V is TRBV6-5, with D tentatively TRBD1 (5 bases). The V gene's germline CDR1 is MNHEY and CDR2 SVGAGI. The ends were cut back, 3 bases at V and 6 bases at J, with 18 bases in the middle. This CDR3 contains 16 residues.

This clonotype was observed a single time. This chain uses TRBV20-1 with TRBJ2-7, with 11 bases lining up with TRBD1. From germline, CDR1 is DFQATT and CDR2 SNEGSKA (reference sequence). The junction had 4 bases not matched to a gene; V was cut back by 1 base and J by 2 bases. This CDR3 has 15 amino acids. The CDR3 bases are TGCAGTGCTAGAGCCGGGACAGGGGGAACCTACGAGCAGTACTTC. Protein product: CSARAGTGGTYEQYF.

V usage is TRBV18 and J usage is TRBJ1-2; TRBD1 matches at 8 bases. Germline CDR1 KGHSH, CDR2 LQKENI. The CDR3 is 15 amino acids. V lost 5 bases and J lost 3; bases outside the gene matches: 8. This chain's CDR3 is CASSSLDRGHYGYTF. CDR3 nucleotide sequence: TGTGCCAGCTCATCGCTTGACAGGGGTCACTATGGCTACACCTTC.

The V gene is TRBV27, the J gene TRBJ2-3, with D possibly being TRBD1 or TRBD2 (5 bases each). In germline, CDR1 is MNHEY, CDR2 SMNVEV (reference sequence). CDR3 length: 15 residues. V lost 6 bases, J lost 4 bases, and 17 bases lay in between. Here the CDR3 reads CASRSNGGGADTQYF. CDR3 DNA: TGTGCCAGCAGGTCCAATGGGGGTGGTGCAGATACGCAGTATTTT.